This TCR beta chain was retrieved from a study of human T cells and chemical hapten exposure. Overall study results and limits: TCRs at a frequency above 1 in 1000 stayed unchanged with DPC sensitization.

Individual cDNA molecules in this library carried unique molecular identifiers. In TCRdb, the RACE reads were re-called with MiXCR into one record per CDR3 protein. In the table there are 70,000 or so distinct CDR3 sequences, 11% of which are singletons. Time point specified: patch test 3, about 24 weeks after DPC sensitization. Treatment meaning: therapeutic diphenylcyclopropenone sensitization with weekly scalp DPC. This clonotype has a handful of counts. Its specificity is unknown. Between the trimmed V and J ends, which lost 6 bases and 4 bases, there was a span of 15 bases. Germline CDR1 MDHEN, CDR2 SYDVKM. The CDR3 runs 15 residues.

Sequenced material: whole blood, taken in connection with sensitization to the hapten diphenylcyclopropenone (DPC). This sequence originates from a woman in her forties or fifties with alopecia areata. Some clones in this sample may be carry-over from other donors' samples. The rearrangement links TRBV28 to TRBJ2-2; tentative D call: TRBD2 (5 bases). The CDR3: CASRGSGRTTGELFF. The CDR3, as DNA: TGTGCCAGCAGGGGGAGCGGCAGGACCACCGGGGAGCTGTTTTTT.